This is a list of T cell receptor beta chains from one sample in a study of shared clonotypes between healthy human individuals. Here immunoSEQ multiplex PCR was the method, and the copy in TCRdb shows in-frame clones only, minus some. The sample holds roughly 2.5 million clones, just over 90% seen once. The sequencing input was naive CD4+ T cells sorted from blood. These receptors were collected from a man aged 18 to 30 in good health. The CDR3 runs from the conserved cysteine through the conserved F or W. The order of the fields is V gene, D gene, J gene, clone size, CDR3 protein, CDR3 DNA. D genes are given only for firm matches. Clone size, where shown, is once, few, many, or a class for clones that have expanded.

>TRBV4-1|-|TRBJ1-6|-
CASSPPDRKNSPLHF
TGCGCCAGCAGCCCCCCGGACCGAAAAAATTCACCCCTCCACTTT
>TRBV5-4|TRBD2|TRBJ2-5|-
CATSSGGVGETQYF
TGTGCCACGTCGAGCGGGGGGGTAGGAGAGACCCAGTACTTC
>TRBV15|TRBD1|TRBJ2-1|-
CATSRDLTQGVKNYNEQFF
TGTGCCACCAGCAGAGATCTAACACAGGGGGTAAAGAATTACAATGAGCAGTTCTTC
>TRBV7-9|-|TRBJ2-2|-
CASSPVTGELFF
TGTGCCAGCAGCCCAGTAACCGGGGAGCTGTTTTTT
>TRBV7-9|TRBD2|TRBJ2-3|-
CASQGLAGEDTQYF
TGTGCCAGCCAAGGACTAGCGGGAGAGGATACGCAGTATTTT
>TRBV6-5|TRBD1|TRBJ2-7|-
CASRTDRASGEQYF
TGTGCCAGCAGAACGGACAGGGCATCGGGGGAGCAGTACTTC
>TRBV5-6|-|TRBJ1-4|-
CASSLGGKNEKLFF
TGTGCCAGCAGCTTGGGAGGGAAAAATGAAAAACTGTTTTTT
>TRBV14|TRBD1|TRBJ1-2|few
CASSRAGQSGYGYTF
TGTGCCAGCAGCCGGGCGGGACAGTCGGGGTATGGCTACACCTTC
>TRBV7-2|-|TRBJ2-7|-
CASSPRGAGWASSSYEQYF
TGTGCCAGCAGCCCCCGTGGCGCGGGATGGGCCTCAAGCTCCTACGAGCAGTACTTC
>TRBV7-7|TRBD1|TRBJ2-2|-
CASSSPGTECSGGELFF
TGTGCTAGCAGCTCTCCAGGGACAGAATGCTCTGGCGGGGAGCTGTTTTTT
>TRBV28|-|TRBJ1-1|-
CAVLPDPGGNTEAFF
TGTGCAGTCTTACCGGACCCCGGGGGCAACACTGAAGCTTTCTTT
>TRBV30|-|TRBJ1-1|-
CAWSVEGFTEAFF
TGTGCCTGGAGTGTTGAGGGATTCACTGAAGCTTTCTTT
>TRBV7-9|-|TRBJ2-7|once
CASSSPGAIEQYF
TGTGCCAGCAGCTCCCCGGGGGCCATCGAGCAGTACTTC
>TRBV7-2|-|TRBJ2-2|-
CASSSPGHPAGELFF
TGTGCCAGCAGCTCACCGGGACATCCAGCCGGGGAGCTGTTTTTT
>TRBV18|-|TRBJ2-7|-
CASSPDHEQYF
TGTGCCAGCTCCCCAGACCACGAGCAGTACTTC
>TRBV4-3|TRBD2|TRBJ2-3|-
CASSQEGGSGYTDTQYF
TGCGCCAGCAGCCAAGAGGGTGGTAGCGGGTACACAGATACGCAGTATTTT
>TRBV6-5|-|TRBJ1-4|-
CASSYSNSRGEKLFF
TGTGCCAGCAGTTACTCGAACAGTCGGGGTGAAAAACTGTTTTTT
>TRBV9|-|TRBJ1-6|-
CASSLMPRDSPLHF
TGTGCCAGCTCCTTGATGCCCCGGGATTCACCCCTCCACTTT